This T cell receptor (beta chain) came from a study of shared T cell receptors in the human thymus. Method: immunoSEQ multiplex PCR; TCRdb's copy keeps in-frame clones and lacks some. The sample lists approximately 660,000 clones; roughly 90% were seen once. Germline CDR1 is SGHNT and CDR2 is YYREEE (reference sequence). With 6 bases clipped from V and 0 bases from J, the junction kept 9 bases outside the gene matches. CDR3 size: 17 residues. The same specimen was also included in a second study, on human thymus T cells. That report adds: Each of the donors was a healthy Finnish infant who was undergoing open corrective cardiac surgery for congenital heart defects. Thymic and blood repertoires seemed to favor certain V and J genes. Related work found strong thymic repertoire overlap between unrelated individuals.

The TCR was taken from a boy in the first two years of life with a congenital heart defect. The rearrangement links TRBV5-4 to TRBJ1-3; TRBD1 aligns across 10 bases. Sequencing used thymocytes. The CDR3 DNA follows: TGTGCCAGCACCAATAGGACAGGGGGACGCTCTGGAAACACCATATATTTT. Translation gives CASTNRTGGRSGNTIYF.